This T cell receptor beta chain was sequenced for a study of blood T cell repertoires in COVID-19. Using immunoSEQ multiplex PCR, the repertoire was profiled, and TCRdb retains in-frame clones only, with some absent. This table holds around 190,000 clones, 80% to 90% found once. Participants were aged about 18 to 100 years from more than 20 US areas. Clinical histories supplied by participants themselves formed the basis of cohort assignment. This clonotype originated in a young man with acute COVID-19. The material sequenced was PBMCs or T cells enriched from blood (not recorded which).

CDR3: CASGDRGDYGYTF. As DNA, the CDR3 is TGTGCCAGCGGTGACAGGGGAGACTATGGCTACACCTTC. The chain employs TRBV7-2 and TRBJ1-2, with 8 bases aligning to TRBD1. The ends lost 8 bases at V and 3 bases at J; junction bases unmatched: 5. Germline V CDR1 and CDR2: SGHTA, FQGNSA. The CDR3 length is 13 residues.